These 26 T cell receptor beta chains originate from one sample sequenced in a study of immune reconstitution after stem cell transplant in scleroderma. TCRdb re-called the RT-PCR reads through MiXCR, storing one row per CDR3 protein. The sample carries more than 3,500 distinct CDR3 sequences, approximately 5.4% recorded once. Sampling was carried out before or after autologous hematopoietic stem cell transplantation (not recorded which). The source of these receptors is a female donor with systemic sclerosis.

On this clonotype: A much larger clone sits a single nucleotide away, making a read error possible. V gene TRBV21-1 combines with J gene TRBJ2-1; no DNA check was done on the table's D call, TRBD2. TRBV21-1 represents a pseudogene. This CDR3 comprises 17 residues. This chain's CDR3 is CASSKRASGGPYNEQFF. The CDR3 coding sequence is TGTGCCAGCAGCAAACGGGCTAGCGGGGGACCATACAATGAGCAGTTCTTC.

The table lists this clonotype with many counts. The chain joins TRBV15 to TRBJ1-2; maybe TRBD1 (5 bases). This CDR3 is 15 amino acids long. Germline lookup yields CDR1 LNHNV and CDR2 YYDKDF (reference sequence). V was pared by 4 bases and J by 8 bases, with 20 bases between. The CDR3 DNA reads TGTGCCACCAGCATGGGACTCGGGCCTGAGGAGGGCTACACCTTC. This codes for CATSMGLGPEEGYTF.

Within the sample, this clonotype is medium-sized. The V call is TRBV29-1, the J call TRBJ2-2; D is undetermined. With 4 bases removed from V and 0 bases from J, the gap between germline ends came to 9 bases. Germline V CDR1 and CDR2: SQVTM, ANQGSEA. There are 14 residues in the CDR3. CDR3 nucleotide sequence: TGCAGCGTTGGGCAGTTCGCGAACACCGGGGAGCTGTTTTTT. This translates into CSVGQFANTGELFF.

Concerning this clonotype: The junction departs from germline at one end; a sequencing error may be responsible. This sequence joins TRBV29-1 and TRBJ2-1; D is ambiguous. CDR1 and CDR2 (germline): SQVTM, ANQGSEA. This CDR3 comprises 12 residues. The CDR3 reads CSIVPGPNEQFF. In DNA, the CDR3 is TGTAGCATTGTTCCCGGCCCCAATGAGCAGTTCTTC.

This clonotype is termed medium-sized. The chain recombines TRBV5-1 with TRBJ2-3, with TRBD2 identical over 14 bases. V dropped 1 base and J dropped 5; count of bases not matched to a gene: 6. Germline CDR1 reads SGHRS; CDR2 reads YFSETQ. CDR3 length equals 17 residues. CDR3 DNA sequence: TGCGCCAGCAGCTTGATGGGACTAGCGGGAGCAGAAGATACGCAGTATTTT. Translation: CASSLMGLAGAEDTQYF.

By share, this clonotype counts as medium-sized. V gene TRBV20-1 combines with J gene TRBJ1-1; D perhaps matches TRBD1 (6 bases). The CDR3 covers 17 residues. Trimming removed 1 base from V and 1 base from J, with 19 bases in between. CDR1 and CDR2 from the germline V gene are DFQATT and SNEGSKA (reference sequence). The CDR3 here is CSARARGTGTRNTEAFF. DNA for the CDR3: TGCAGTGCTAGAGCTCGAGGAACCGGGACACGGAACACTGAAGCTTTCTTT.

This clonotype came up a few times. The V and J genes are TRBV10-2 and TRBJ2-5, with D tentatively TRBD2 (7 bases). Germline CDR1 is WSHSY and CDR2 is SAAADI. The CDR3 spans 16 residues. V was trimmed by 3 bases and J by 3 bases, leaving 17 bases between them. Written as DNA, the CDR3 is TGCGCCAGCAGTGATGGGGAAGGGGGGGTCAAAGAGACCCAGTACTTC. Amino acid sequence: CASSDGEGGVKETQYF.

This clonotype was seen more than once but under ten times. The chain links TRBV5-4 to TRBJ2-7; D call uncertain. In germline, CDR1 is SGHNT, CDR2 YYREEE (reference sequence). The CDR3 is made up of 15 amino acids. Trimming took 2 bases from V and 0 from J, leaving 12 bases between them. The CDR3 loop is CASSFFAGSSYEQYF. In nucleotides, the CDR3 is TGTGCCAGCAGCTTCTTTGCTGGAAGCTCCTACGAGCAGTACTTC.

This clonotype is medium-sized within its sample. This chain uses TRBV5-1 with TRBJ1-2; no clear D gene. Trimming removed 1 base at V and 0 bases at J, with 4 bases between. Germline V gene sequence: CDR1 SGHRS, CDR2 YFSETQ. The CDR3 has 13 residues. CDR3 coding DNA: TGCGCCAGCAGCTTGACAGCTAACTATGGCTACACCTTC. Protein product: CASSLTANYGYTF.

Relative to its sample, this clonotype is medium-sized (0.01 to 0.1%). The V gene is TRBV20-1, the J gene TRBJ2-4; 7 nucleotides line up with TRBD1. The CDR3 length is 17 residues. V trimming: 6 bases; J trimming: 0 bases; junction bases outside the gene matches: 14. Per the germline V gene, CDR1 is DFQATT and CDR2 is SNEGSKA (reference sequence). CDR3 in DNA: TGCAGTGCCATTCCGACAGGGTTGTCATTAGCCAAAAACATTCAGTACTTC. Encoded protein: CSAIPTGLSLAKNIQYF.

This clonotype rates as medium-sized (0.01 to 0.1%). V is TRBV10-3 and J is TRBJ2-3, with D hard to call. From germline, CDR1 is ENHRY and CDR2 SYGVKD. Trimming pared 8 bases from V and 4 bases from J, leaving 7 bases between. The CDR3 totals 11 residues. The CDR3 loop is CAIGPADTQYF. As DNA, the CDR3 is TGTGCCATCGGACCCGCAGATACGCAGTATTTT.

By share of the sample, this clonotype is medium-sized. The chain has TRBV6-2 or TRBV6-3 and TRBJ2-7; 11 bases align to TRBD2. Germline V CDR1 and CDR2: MNHEY, SVGEGT. The CDR3 contains 16 residues. Trimming cost V 2 bases and J 4 bases; bases outside gene matches: 7. Written as DNA, the CDR3 is TGTGCCAGCAGTTACAGGCAGCCTAGCGGGAGGTACGAGCAGTACTTC. It codes for CASSYRQPSGRYEQYF.

This clonotype counts as medium-sized. Written as DNA, the CDR3 is TGTGCCAGCAACACTAGCGGGAGACCCTACAATGAGCAGTTCTTC. Translated: CASNTSGRPYNEQFF. The rearrangement uses TRBV21-1 and TRBJ2-1; the tabulated D call, TRBD2, remains unverified against the DNA. TRBV21-1 is an annotated pseudogene. The CDR3 spans 15 residues.

This clonotype rates as medium-sized. J is TRBJ1-5 and V is TRBV25-1, with 9 bases matching TRBD1. V dropped 3 bases and J dropped 13; count of bases not matched to a gene: 7. Germline CDR1 reads MGHDK; CDR2 reads SYGVNS. The CDR3 runs to 13 residues. CDR3 residues: CASSDLGTGLQHF. DNA of the CDR3: TGTGCCAGCAGTGACTTGGGGACAGGGCTACAGCATTTT.

This clonotype is termed medium-sized (0.01 to 0.1%). This chain uses TRBV21-1 with TRBJ1-2. TRBV21-1 is termed a pseudogene. The CDR3 consists of 16 residues. CDR3 in DNA: TGTGCCAGCAGCAAAGAAGACCACAGCGATCTATATGGCTACACCTTC. This sequence encodes CASSKEDHSDLYGYTF.

This clonotype qualifies as medium-sized. This rearrangement joins TRBV10-2 to TRBJ1-2; a weak D match, TRBD1 (5 bases). The CDR3 is made up of 12 amino acids. The germline V gene has CDR1 WSHSY and CDR2 SAAADI. With 4 bases removed from V and 8 bases from J, the gap between germline ends came to 11 bases. CDR3 coding DNA: TGCGCCAGCAGTGGCCAGGGTGGGGGCTACACCTTC. Residues: CASSGQGGGYTF.

Within the sample, this clonotype is large. The V gene is TRBV6-6, the J gene TRBJ2-3; TRBD1 matches 9 bases. The junction had 5 bases not matched to a gene; V was cut back by 6 bases and J by 10 bases. CDR1 MNHNY and CDR2 SVGAGI come from the germline V gene (reference sequence). The CDR3 totals 12 residues. CDR3 region: CASRKDRGPQYF. In nucleotides, the CDR3 is TGTGCCAGCAGAAAGGACAGGGGCCCGCAGTATTTT.

V and J are TRBV7-9 and TRBJ1-4; D might be TRBD1 (6 bases). The CDR3 has 15 residues. Germline V gives CDR1 SEHNR, CDR2 FQNEAQ (reference sequence). Trimming shortened V by 5 bases and J by 8 bases, and 18 bases separated the two germline ends. CDR3 DNA: TGTGCCAGCAGCCCCCGGACAGCACCGGGGGAAAAACTGTTTTTT. Protein product: CASSPRTAPGEKLFF.

This clonotype is labeled as medium-sized (0.01 to 0.1%). This chain connects TRBV10-3 to TRBJ1-2; the D gene is possibly TRBD1 (5 bases). The V gene lost 0 bases and the J gene lost 5 bases, with 13 bases spanning the gap. This CDR3 is built from 15 residues. CDR1 ENHRY and CDR2 SYGVKD come from the germline V gene. CDR3 nucleotides: TGTGCCATCAGTGAGTCGAGGGCAGGGCGGTATGGCTACACCTTC. Amino acids: CAISESRAGRYGYTF.

This clonotype is classed as medium-sized. The V and J genes are TRBV29-1 and TRBJ2-2; a weak D match, TRBD2 (7 bases). Germline-derived CDR1 and CDR2 are SQVTM and ANQGSEA. The CDR3 sequence is 15 residues long. Trimming left V 4 bases short and J 6 bases short, with 18 bases between. CDR3 residues: CSVGAKGGGSGELFF. The CDR3 DNA is TGCAGCGTTGGGGCCAAGGGGGGGGGCTCCGGGGAGCTGTTTTTT.

This clonotype is medium-sized in the sample. This rearrangement joins TRBV12-3 or TRBV12-4 to TRBJ1-6; 9 nucleotides match TRBD1. Trimming removed 6 bases from V and 10 bases from J; junction bases left unmatched: 7. The CDR3 totals 14 residues. CDR3 sequence reads: CASSSGTGPSPLHF. The CDR3 DNA reads as TGTGCCAGCAGCTCCGGGACAGGGCCGTCACCCCTCCACTTT.

This clonotype is termed medium-sized. This chain joins TRBV27 and TRBJ1-5; D is unresolved. The V end was cut by 0 bases, the J end by 0 bases, with 9 bases between. Germline V lookup: CDR1 MNHEY, CDR2 SMNVEV (reference sequence). CDR3 size: 16 residues. This CDR3 reads CASSLSGRVSNQPQHF. In DNA form, the CDR3 reads TGTGCCAGCAGTTTATCGGGTAGGGTTAGCAATCAGCCCCAGCATTTT.

V is TRBV18 and J is TRBJ2-7; D not certain. Trimming stripped 2 bases from V and 6 bases from J, with 17 bases between. Germline lookup yields CDR1 KGHSH and CDR2 LQKENI. This CDR3 is 15 amino acids long. The CDR3 reads CASSPTTLPPIEQYF. CDR3 DNA: TGTGCCAGCTCACCAACAACGCTCCCGCCCATCGAGCAGTACTTC.

By sample share, this clonotype is medium-sized (0.01 to 0.1%). The chain has TRBV5-1 and TRBJ2-7, with 7 positions matching TRBD1. CDR1 is SGHRS and CDR2 is YFSETQ in the germline V gene. The junction had 2 bases not matched to a gene; V was cut back by 0 bases and J by 2 bases. The CDR3 spans 14 residues. CDR3 bases: TGCGCCAGCAGCTTGGCCGGGACAGCCTACGAGCAGTACTTC. It specifies CASSLAGTAYEQYF.

By sample share, this clonotype is medium-sized (0.01 to 0.1%). The gene calls are TRBV29-1 and TRBJ1-2; perhaps TRBD1 as D (5 bases). With 8 bases removed from V and 1 base from J, the gap between germline ends came to 29 bases. In germline, CDR1 is SQVTM, CDR2 ANQGSEA. The CDR3 extends over 18 amino acids. This CDR3 is CSTARGRTTSPVNYGYTF. CDR3 nucleotides: TGCAGCACAGCGCGGGGACGGACGACCTCACCCGTTAACTATGGCTACACCTTC.

By frequency in the sample, this clonotype is medium-sized (0.01 to 0.1%). V and J are TRBV20-1 and TRBJ2-2; TRBD1 might be the D (6 bases). Trimming left V 5 bases short and J 1 base short, with 14 bases between. The CDR3 has 15 amino acids. Germline V gene data show CDR1 as DFQATT and CDR2 as SNEGSKA (reference sequence). In DNA, the CDR3 is TGCAGTGCTCGCCCCCTGGACAGGAACACCGGGGAGCTGTTTTTT. It is translated as CSARPLDRNTGELFF.